This TCR beta chain was identified in a study of PD-1 blockade in classical Hodgkin lymphoma. Study findings and constraints: The authors have not defined what causes the repertoire differences, possibly disease activity or prior therapy.

Documented time point: newly diagnosed, previously untreated cHL patient sample. Profiling relied on immunoSEQ multiplex PCR, and the TCRdb table lists in-frame clones only, not all of them. The sample carries around 17,000 clones, 90% recorded once. This clone appeared once. Its antigen is unknown. The CDR3 loop spans 15 amino acids. The J segment lost 4 bases and the V segment lost 5 bases, leaving 9 bases of the junction unmatched. Looked up from germline, CDR1 is SGHVS and CDR2 is FNYEAQ. The chain couples TRBV7-6 to TRBJ2-5; 8 bases align to TRBD2. The origin of this receptor is a human donor with classical Hodgkin lymphoma. The sequenced sample was peripheral blood mononuclear cells (PBMCs). The CDR3 loop is CASSRGSGVGETQYF. DNA for the CDR3: TGTGCCAGCAGCCGAGGTAGCGGGGTTGGAGAGACCCAGTACTTC.